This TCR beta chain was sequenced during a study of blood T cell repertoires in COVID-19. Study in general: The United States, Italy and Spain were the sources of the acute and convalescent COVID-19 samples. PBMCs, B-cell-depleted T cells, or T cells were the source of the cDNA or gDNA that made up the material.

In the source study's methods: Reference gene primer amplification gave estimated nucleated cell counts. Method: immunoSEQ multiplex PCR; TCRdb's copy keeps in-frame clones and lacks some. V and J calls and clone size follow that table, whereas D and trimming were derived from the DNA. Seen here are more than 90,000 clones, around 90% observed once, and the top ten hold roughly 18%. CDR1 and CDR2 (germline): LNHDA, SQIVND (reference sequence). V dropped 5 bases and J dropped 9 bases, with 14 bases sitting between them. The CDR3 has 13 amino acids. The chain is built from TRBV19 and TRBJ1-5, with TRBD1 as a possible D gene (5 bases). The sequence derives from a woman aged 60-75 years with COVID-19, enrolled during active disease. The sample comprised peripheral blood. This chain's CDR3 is CASSPSRVGPQHF. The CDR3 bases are TGTGCCAGTAGTCCGTCCAGGGTGGGGCCCCAGCATTTT.